This TCR beta chain is from a study of monozygotic twins with inflammatory bowel disease. Study-level results: Inverse Simpson values showed less TCRbeta diversity in IBD patients than in their healthy co-twins. The authors could not tell different T cell subtypes apart.

With no T cell sorting beforehand, total RNA was isolated from whole blood. This CDR3 has 14 residues. Germline V CDR1 and CDR2: SEHNR, FQNEAQ (reference sequence). From 3500 ng of total RNA, each TCR library was prepared. TCRdb reanalyzed the 5' RACE reads and collapses them to one entry per CDR3 protein, without DNA. Its table records 400,000 or so distinct CDR3 sequences. In regard to this clonotype: Its antigen remains unidentified.

The chain is built from TRBV7-9 and TRBJ1-5; TCRdb gives TRBD1 as the D gene, but with no DNA this cannot be confirmed. This sequence was found in a human donor with ulcerative colitis or Crohn's disease, or a healthy co-twin of an affected twin (not recorded which). Specimen: blood. The chain's CDR3 is CASSFGTAYQPQHF.